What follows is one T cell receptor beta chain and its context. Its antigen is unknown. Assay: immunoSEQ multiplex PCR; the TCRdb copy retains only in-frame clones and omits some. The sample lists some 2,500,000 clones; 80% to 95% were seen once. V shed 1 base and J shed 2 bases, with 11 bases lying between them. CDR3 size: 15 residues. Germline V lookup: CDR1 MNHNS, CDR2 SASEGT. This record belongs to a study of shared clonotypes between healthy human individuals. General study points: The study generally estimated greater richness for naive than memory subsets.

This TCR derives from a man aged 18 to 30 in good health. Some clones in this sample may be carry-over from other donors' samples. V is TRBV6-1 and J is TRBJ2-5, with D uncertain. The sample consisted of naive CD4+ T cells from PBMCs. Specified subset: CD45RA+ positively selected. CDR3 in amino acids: CASSEVRSRQETQYF. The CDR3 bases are TGTGCCAGCAGTGAAGTACGTAGTAGGCAAGAGACCCAGTACTTC.